The clone carrying this T cell receptor beta chain was detected a few times. Its cognate antigen is unknown. Method: immunoSEQ multiplex PCR; TCRdb's copy keeps in-frame clones and lacks some. Found here are about 3,900 clones, about 29% of them singletons; the top ten hold just over 20%. The sample comes from a study of T cells in localized non-small cell lung cancer. Study conclusions and caveats: Adjacent lung was found to contain a median approximately 60 of the top 100 tumor clones.

The sequence was obtained from a male donor aged 60 or older with stage III lung adenocarcinoma. Sequenced material: lung tumor tissue, taken before any cancer treatment.

The CDR3 loop is CASSLFGSGGAGSYEQYF. The DNA for the CDR3 is TGTGCCAGCAGCTTGTTTGGTTCAGGGGGCGCGGGATCCTACGAGCAGTACTTC. This chain links TRBV11-3 with TRBJ2-7; 8 bases are a match to TRBD1. Germline CDR1 SGHNT, CDR2 YENEEA. The J segment lost 1 base and the V segment lost 3 bases, leaving 14 bases of the junction unmatched. There are 18 residues in the CDR3.